This T cell receptor beta chain came from a study of cytomegalovirus exposure and HLA in healthy donors. General observations from the study: In a later analysis, first-cohort TCR clusters were found to tend to co-occur in the 120 or so validation repertoires.

Concerning this clone: No antigen is known for it.

V gave up 4 bases and J gave up 10 bases, with 16 bases separating them. CDR3 size: 14 residues. Looked up from germline, CDR1 is LNHDA and CDR2 is SQIVND (reference sequence). Clones were read by immunoSEQ multiplex PCR, and TCRdb kept only the in-frame ones, dropping some. The sample consists of approximately 57,000 clones, more than 85% of them appearing once. The sequenced sample consisted of PBMCs. The chain uses TRBV19 and TRBJ1-4, with D hard to call. The TCR originated in a woman younger than 30 in good health and CMV-seronegative. CDR3 region: CASSKAQVVGKLFF. Written as DNA, the CDR3 is TGTGCCAGTAGTAAAGCCCAGGTAGTCGGAAAACTGTTTTTT.